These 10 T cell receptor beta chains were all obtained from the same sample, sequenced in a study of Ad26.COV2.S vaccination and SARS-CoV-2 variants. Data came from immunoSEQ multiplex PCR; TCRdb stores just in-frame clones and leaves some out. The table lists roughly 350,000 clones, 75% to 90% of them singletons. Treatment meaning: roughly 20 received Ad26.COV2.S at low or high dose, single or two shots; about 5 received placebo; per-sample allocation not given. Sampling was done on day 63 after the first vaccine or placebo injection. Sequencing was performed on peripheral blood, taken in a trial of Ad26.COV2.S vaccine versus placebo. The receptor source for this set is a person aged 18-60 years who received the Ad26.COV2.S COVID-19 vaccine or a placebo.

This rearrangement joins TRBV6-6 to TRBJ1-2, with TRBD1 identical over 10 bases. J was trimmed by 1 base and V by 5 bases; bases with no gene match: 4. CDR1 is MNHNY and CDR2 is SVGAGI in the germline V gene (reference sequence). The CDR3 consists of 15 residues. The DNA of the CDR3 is TGTGCCAGCAGTGCAGGGACAGGGGTTAACTATGGCTACACCTTC. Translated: CASSAGTGVNYGYTF.

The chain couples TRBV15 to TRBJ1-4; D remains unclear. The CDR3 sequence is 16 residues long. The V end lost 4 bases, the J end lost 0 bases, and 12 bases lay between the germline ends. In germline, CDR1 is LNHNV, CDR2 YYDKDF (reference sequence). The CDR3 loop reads CATSTNHGATNEKLFF. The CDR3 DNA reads TGTGCCACCAGCACGAACCACGGTGCAACTAATGAAAAACTGTTTTTT.

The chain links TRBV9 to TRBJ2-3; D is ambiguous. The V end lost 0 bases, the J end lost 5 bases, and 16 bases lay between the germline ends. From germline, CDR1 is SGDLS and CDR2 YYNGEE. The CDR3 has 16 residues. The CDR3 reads CASSVAASSFVDTQYF. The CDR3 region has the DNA TGTGCCAGCAGCGTAGCGGCTAGTTCATTTGTAGATACGCAGTATTTT.

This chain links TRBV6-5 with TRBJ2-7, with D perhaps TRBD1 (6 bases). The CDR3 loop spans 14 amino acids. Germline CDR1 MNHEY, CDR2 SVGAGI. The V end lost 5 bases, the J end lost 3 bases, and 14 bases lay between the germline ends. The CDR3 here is CASSHDRSFYEQYF. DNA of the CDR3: TGTGCCAGCAGTCACGACAGGTCTTTCTACGAGCAGTACTTC.

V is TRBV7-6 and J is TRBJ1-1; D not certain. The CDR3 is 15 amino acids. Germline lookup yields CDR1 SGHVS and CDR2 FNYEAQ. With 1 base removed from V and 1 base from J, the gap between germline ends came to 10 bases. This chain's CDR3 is CASSLVERPNTEAFF. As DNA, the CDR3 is TGTGCCAGCAGCTTAGTGGAACGGCCGAACACTGAAGCTTTCTTT. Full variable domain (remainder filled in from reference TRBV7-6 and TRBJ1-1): GAGVSQSPRYKVTKRGQDVALRCDPISGHVSLYWYRQALGQGPEFLTYFNYEAQQDKSGLPNDRFSAERPEGSISTLTIQRTEQRDSAMYRCASSLVERPNTEAFFGQGTRLTVV.

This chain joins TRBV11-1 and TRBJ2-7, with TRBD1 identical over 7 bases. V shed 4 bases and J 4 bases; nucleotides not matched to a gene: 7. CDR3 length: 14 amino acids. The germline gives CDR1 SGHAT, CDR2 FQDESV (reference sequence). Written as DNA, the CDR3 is TGTGCCAGCAGCTCGACCACGACAGGGTACGAGCAGTACTTC. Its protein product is CASSSTTTGYEQYF.

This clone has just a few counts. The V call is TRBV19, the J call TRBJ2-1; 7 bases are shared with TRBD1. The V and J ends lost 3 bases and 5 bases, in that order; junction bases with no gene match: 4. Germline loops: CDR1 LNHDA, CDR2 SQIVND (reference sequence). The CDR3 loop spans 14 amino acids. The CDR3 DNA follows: TGTGCCAGTAGTATGGACAGGACTGACAATGAGCAGTTCTTC. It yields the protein CASSMDRTDNEQFF.

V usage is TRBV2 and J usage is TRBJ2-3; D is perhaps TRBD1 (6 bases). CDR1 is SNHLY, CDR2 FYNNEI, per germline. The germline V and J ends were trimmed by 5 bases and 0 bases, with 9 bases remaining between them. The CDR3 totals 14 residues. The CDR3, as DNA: TGTGCCAGCAGTCGGACAGCCAGCACAGATACGCAGTATTTT. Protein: CASSRTASTDTQYF.

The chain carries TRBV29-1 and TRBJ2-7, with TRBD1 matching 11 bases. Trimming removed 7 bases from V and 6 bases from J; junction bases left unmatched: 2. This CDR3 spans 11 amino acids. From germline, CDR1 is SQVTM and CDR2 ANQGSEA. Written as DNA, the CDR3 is TGCAGCGGGACAGGGGGCTCCGAGCAGTACTTC. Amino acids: CSGTGGSEQYF.

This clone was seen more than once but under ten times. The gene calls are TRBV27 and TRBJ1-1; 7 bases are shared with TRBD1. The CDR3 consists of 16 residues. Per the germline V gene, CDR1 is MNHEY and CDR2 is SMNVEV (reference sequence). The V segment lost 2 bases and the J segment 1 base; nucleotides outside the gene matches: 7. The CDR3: CASSLGNRGGNTEAFF. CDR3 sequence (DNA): TGTGCCAGCAGTTTAGGAAACAGGGGTGGGAACACTGAAGCTTTCTTT.